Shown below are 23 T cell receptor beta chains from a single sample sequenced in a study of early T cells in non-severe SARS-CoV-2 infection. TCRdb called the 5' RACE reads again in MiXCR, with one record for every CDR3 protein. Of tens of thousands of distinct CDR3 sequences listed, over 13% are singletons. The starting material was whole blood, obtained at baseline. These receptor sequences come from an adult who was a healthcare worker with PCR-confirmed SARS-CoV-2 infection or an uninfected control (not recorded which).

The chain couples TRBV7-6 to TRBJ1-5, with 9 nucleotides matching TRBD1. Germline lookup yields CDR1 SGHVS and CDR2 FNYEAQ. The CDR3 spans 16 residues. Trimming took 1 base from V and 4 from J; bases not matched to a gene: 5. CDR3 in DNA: TGTGCCAGCAGCTTAGGGGGGACAGGGCTGAATCAGCCCCAGCATTTT. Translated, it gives CASSLGGTGLNQPQHF. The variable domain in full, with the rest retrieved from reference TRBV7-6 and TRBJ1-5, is GAGVSQSPRYKVTKRGQDVALRCDPISGHVSLYWYRQALGQGPEFLTYFNYEAQQDKSGLPNDRFSAERPEGSISTLTIQRTEQRDSAMYRCASSLGGTGLNQPQHFGDGTRLSIL.

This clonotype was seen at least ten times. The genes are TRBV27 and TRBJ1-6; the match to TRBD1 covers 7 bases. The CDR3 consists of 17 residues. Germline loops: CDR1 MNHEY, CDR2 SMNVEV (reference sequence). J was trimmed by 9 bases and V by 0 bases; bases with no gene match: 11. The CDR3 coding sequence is TGTGCCAGCAGTTTATCCCTAGGGACAGTAAGCGTTTCACCCCTCCACTTT. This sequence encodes CASSLSLGTVSVSPLHF.

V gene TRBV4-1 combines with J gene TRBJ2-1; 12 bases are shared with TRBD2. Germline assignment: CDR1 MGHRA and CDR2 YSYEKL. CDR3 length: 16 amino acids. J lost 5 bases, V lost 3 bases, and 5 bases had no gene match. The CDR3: CASSHRLAGGNNEQFF. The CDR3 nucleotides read TGCGCCAGCAGCCATCGTCTAGCGGGAGGGAACAATGAGCAGTTCTTC.

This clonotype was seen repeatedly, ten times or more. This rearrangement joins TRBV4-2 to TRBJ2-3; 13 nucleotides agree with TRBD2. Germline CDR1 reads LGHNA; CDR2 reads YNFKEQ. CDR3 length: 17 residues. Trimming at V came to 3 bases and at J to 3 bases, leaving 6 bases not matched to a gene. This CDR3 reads CASSQVGLAGETDTQYF. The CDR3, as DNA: TGTGCCAGCAGCCAGGTCGGACTAGCGGGAGAAACAGATACGCAGTATTTT.

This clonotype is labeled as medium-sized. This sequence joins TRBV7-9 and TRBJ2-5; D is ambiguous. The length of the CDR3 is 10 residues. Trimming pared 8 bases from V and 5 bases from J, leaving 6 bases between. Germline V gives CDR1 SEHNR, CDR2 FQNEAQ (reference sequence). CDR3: CASAGETQYF. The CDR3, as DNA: TGTGCCAGCGCCGGGGAGACCCAGTACTTC. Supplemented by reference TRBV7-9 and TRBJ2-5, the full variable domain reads DTGVSQNPRHKITKRGQNVTFRCDPISEHNRLYWYRQTLGQGPEFLTYFQNEAQLEKSRLLSDRFSAERPKGSFSTLEIQRTEQGDSAMYLCASAGETQYFGPGTRLLVL.

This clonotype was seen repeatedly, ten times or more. The CDR3 sequence is CASGGIGYGYTF. DNA of the CDR3: TGTGCCAGCGGGGGTATCGGCTATGGCTACACCTTC. The rearrangement uses TRBV2 and TRBJ1-2; TRBD1 is a possible D gene (5 bases). V dropped 8 bases and J dropped 4 bases, with 11 bases sitting between them. Looked up from germline, CDR1 is SNHLY and CDR2 is FYNNEI. The CDR3 has 12 amino acids.

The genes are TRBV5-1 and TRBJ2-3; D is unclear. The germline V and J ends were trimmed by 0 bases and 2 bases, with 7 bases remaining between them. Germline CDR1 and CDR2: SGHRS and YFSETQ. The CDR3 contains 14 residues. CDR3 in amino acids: CASSLAVNTDTQYF. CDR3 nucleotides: TGCGCCAGCAGCTTGGCAGTGAACACAGATACGCAGTATTTT.

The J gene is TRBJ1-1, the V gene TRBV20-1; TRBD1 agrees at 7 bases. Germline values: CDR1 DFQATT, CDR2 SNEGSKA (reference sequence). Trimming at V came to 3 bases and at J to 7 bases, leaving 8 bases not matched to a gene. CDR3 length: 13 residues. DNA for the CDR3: TGCAGTGCTAGGAGGGGACAGCGCTATGAAGCTTTCTTT. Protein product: CSARRGQRYEAFF.

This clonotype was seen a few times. CDR3 coding DNA: TGTGCCTGGAGTCCCGGGACACTTTTCGAGCAGTACTTC. Amino acid sequence: CAWSPGTLFEQYF. This chain uses TRBV30 with TRBJ2-7; maybe TRBD1 (6 bases). The length of the CDR3 is 13 residues. Germline values: CDR1 GTSNPN, CDR2 SVGIG (reference sequence). Trimming removed 2 bases at V and 6 bases at J, with 14 bases between.

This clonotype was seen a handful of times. The CDR3 nucleotides are TGTGCCAGCAGTGAAGAACGCGAGACCCAGTACTTC. It specifies CASSEERETQYF. V is TRBV2 and J is TRBJ2-5; no firm D call. V lost 1 base, J lost 5 bases, and 5 bases lay in between. CDR3 length: 12 amino acids. The germline gives CDR1 SNHLY, CDR2 FYNNEI.

DNA for the CDR3: TGTGCCAGCGCGGGGTCGGAGGTAACCAAAAACATTCAGTACTTC. Protein product: CASAGSEVTKNIQYF. The gene calls are TRBV11-2 and TRBJ2-4, with a tentative D call TRBD2 (6 bases). V was cut by 8 bases and J by 2 bases, with 16 bases left in between. This CDR3 contains 15 residues. Germline assignment: CDR1 SGHAT and CDR2 FQNNGV.

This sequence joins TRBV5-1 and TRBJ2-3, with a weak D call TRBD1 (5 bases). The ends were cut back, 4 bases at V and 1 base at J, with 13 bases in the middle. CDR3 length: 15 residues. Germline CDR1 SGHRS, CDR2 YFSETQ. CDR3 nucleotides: TGCGCCAGCAGCCTGGGGTGGGGCGGCACAGATACGCAGTATTTT. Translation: CASSLGWGGTDTQYF. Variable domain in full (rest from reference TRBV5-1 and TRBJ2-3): KAGVTQTPRYLIKTRGQQVTLSCSPISGHRSVSWYQQTPGQGLQFLFEYFSETQRNKGNFPGRFSGRQFSNSRSEMNVSTLELGDSALYLCASSLGWGGTDTQYFGPGTRLTVL.

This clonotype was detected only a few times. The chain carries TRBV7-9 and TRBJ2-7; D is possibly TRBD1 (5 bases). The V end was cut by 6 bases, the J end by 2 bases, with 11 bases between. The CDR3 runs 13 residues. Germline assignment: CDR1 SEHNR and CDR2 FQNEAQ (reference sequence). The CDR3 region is CASSGQPTYEQYF. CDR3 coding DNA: TGTGCCAGCAGTGGACAACCCACCTACGAGCAGTACTTC.

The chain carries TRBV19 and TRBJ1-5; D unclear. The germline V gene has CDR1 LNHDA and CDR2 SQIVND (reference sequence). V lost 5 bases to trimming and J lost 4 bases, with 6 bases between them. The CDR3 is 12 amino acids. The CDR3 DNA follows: TGTGCCAGTAGTCCCCGTAATCAGCCCCAGCATTTT. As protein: CASSPRNQPQHF.

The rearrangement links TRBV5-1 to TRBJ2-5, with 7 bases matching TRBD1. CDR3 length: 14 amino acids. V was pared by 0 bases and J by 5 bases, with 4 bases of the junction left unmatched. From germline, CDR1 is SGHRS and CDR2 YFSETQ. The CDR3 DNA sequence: TGCGCCAGCAGCTTGGAGGGGGCCCGGGAGACCCAGTACTTC. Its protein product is CASSLEGARETQYF.

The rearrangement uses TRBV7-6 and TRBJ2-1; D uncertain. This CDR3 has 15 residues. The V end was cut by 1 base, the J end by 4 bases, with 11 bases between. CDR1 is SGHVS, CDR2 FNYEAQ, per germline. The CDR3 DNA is TGTGCCAGCAGCTTAGGTGGAAACCTTTACAATGAGCAGTTCTTC. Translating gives CASSLGGNLYNEQFF.

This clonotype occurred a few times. This CDR3 is CASSPSAGDTKNIQYF. The CDR3 nucleotides are TGTGCCAGCAGCCCATCAGCGGGAGACACCAAAAACATTCAGTACTTC. V is TRBV4-2 and J is TRBJ2-4; 8 positions match TRBD2. V trimming: 4 bases; J trimming: 2 bases; junction bases outside the gene matches: 7. Germline loops: CDR1 LGHNA, CDR2 YNFKEQ. The CDR3 is made up of 16 amino acids.

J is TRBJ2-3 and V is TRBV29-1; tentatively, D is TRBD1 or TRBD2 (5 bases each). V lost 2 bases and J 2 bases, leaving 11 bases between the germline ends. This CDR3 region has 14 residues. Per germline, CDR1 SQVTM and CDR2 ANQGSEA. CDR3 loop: CSVELGTFTDTQYF. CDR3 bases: TGCAGCGTTGAATTGGGGACCTTCACAGATACGCAGTATTTT.

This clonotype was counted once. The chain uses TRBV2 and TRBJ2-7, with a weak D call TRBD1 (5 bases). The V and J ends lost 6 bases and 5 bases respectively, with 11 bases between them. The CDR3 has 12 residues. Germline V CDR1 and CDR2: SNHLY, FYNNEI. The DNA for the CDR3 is TGTGCCAGCAGATTCCAGGGCCACGAGCAGTACTTC. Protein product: CASRFQGHEQYF.

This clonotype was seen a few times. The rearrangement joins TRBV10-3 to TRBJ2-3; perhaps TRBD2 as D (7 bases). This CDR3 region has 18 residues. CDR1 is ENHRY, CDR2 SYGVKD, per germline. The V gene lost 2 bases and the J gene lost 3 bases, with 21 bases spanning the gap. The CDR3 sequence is CAISEPITNREGTDTQYF. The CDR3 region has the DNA TGTGCCATCAGTGAGCCAATAACAAACAGGGAGGGAACAGATACGCAGTATTTT.

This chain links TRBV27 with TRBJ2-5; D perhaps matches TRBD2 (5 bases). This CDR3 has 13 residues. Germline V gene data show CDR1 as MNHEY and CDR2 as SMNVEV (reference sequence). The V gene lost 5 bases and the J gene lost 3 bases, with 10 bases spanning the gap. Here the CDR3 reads CASSPRAKETQYF. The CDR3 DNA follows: TGTGCCAGCAGTCCGAGGGCAAAAGAGACCCAGTACTTC.

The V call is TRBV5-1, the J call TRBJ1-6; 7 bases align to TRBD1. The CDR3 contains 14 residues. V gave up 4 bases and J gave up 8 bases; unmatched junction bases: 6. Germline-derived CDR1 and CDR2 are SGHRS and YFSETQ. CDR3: CASSRDSVDSPLHF. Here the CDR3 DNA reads TGCGCCAGCAGCCGGGACAGTGTAGATTCACCCCTCCACTTT. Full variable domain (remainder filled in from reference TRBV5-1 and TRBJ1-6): KAGVTQTPRYLIKTRGQQVTLSCSPISGHRSVSWYQQTPGQGLQFLFEYFSETQRNKGNFPGRFSGRQFSNSRSEMNVSTLELGDSALYLCASSRDSVDSPLHFGNGTRLTVT.

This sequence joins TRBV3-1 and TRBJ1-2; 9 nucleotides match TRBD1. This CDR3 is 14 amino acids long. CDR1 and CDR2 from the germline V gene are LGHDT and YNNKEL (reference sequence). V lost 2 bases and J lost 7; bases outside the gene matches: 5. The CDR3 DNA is TGTGCCAGCAGCCAACGGACAGGGGCGCCTGGCTACACCTTC. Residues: CASSQRTGAPGYTF. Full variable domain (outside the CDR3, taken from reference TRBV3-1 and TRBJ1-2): DTAVSQTPKYLVTQMGNDKSIKCEQNLGHDTMYWYKQDSKKFLKIMFSYNNKELIINETVPNRFSPKSPDKAHLNLHINSLELGDSAVYFCASSQRTGAPGYTFGSGTRLTVV.